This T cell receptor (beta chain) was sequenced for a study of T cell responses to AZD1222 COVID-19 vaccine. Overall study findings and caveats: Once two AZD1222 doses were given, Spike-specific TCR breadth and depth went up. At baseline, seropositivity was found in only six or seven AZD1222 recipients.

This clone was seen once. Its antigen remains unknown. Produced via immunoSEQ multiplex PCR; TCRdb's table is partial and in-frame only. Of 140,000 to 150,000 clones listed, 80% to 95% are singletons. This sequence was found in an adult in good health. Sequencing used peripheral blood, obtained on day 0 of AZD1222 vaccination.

CDR3 sequence reads: CASSVTPENPYEQYF. The CDR3 bases are TGTGCCAGCAGCGTAACTCCGGAAAACCCCTACGAGCAGTACTTC. The chain links TRBV9 to TRBJ2-7; no clear D gene. The CDR3 is made up of 15 amino acids. Germline CDR1 and CDR2: SGDLS and YYNGEE. Trimming stripped 1 base from V and 2 bases from J, with 13 bases between.